Listed here are 21 T cell receptor beta chains from one sample, sequenced in a study of T cells in Graves' hyperthyroidism and ophthalmopathy. Using RNA transcripts as the source, TCR beta CDR3 regions were amplified. HTBI primers were employed in a first-round RT-PCR of the TCR CDR3. TCRdb re-called the multiplex PCR reads through MiXCR, storing one row per CDR3 protein. The sample gives under 500,000 distinct CDR3 sequences, about 14% of which show up once; 25% to 30% is in the top ten. The specimen sequenced was blood. The receptors here all came from a man in his forties or fifties with Graves' ophthalmopathy.

This clonotype was detected a few times. This chain uses TRBV6-1 with TRBJ1-2; D ambiguous. The V gene lost 1 base and the J gene lost 2 bases, with 5 bases spanning the gap. The CDR3 has 13 residues. CDR1 is MNHNS, CDR2 SASEGT, per germline. The CDR3 DNA reads as TGTGCCAGCAGTGAAGAGGGCAACTATGGCTACACCTTC. It codes for CASSEEGNYGYTF.

The J gene is TRBJ2-2, the V gene TRBV7-3; 9 positions match TRBD2. The CDR3 is 14 amino acids. After removal of 5 bases from V and 6 bases from J, the junction contained 4 bases not matched to a gene. CDR1 and CDR2 (germline): SGHTA, FQGTGA. CDR3 in amino acids: CASSQREAAGELFF. CDR3 DNA: TGTGCCAGCAGCCAGCGGGAGGCCGCCGGGGAGCTGTTTTTT.

About this clonotype itself: This could be a read error, since a much larger clone is one nucleotide away. CDR3 residues: CASRLRGPRNYGYTF. The CDR3 region has the DNA TGTGCCAGCAGGTTACGGGGGCCGCGAAACTATGGCTACACCTTC. This chain joins TRBV27 and TRBJ1-2; tentative D call: TRBD1 (6 bases). The length of the CDR3 is 15 residues. Germline V gene lookup returns CDR1 MNHEY and CDR2 SMNVEV (reference sequence). V was shortened by 6 bases and J by 2 bases, with 16 bases between the two germline ends.

This clonotype was seen many times. This sequence joins TRBV5-1 and TRBJ2-2; 9 bases line up with TRBD1. The ends lost 4 bases at V and 6 bases at J; junction bases unmatched: 7. CDR3 size: 15 residues. Germline V lookup: CDR1 SGHRS, CDR2 YFSETQ. CDR3 nucleotide sequence: TGCGCCAGCAGCCCCGCCGGGACAGGGTCCGGGGAGCTGTTTTTT. Translation: CASSPAGTGSGELFF.

This clonotype was counted a few times. The genes are TRBV20-1 and TRBJ1-1, with 7 bases aligning to TRBD1. In germline, CDR1 is DFQATT, CDR2 SNEGSKA (reference sequence). This CDR3 region has 13 residues. Trimming cost V 5 bases and J 4 bases; bases outside gene matches: 7. CDR3 residues: CSAPRQGSTEAFF. The CDR3 DNA follows: TGCAGTGCTCCCCGACAGGGAAGCACTGAAGCTTTCTTT.

In its sample, this clonotype was seen many times. The rearrangement links TRBV30 to TRBJ2-3, with 8 bases identical to TRBD1. This CDR3 contains 15 residues. The J segment lost 0 bases and the V segment lost 2 bases, leaving 4 bases of the junction unmatched. Germline-derived CDR1 and CDR2 are GTSNPN and SVGIG (reference sequence). The CDR3 loop reads CAWSQTGASTDTQYF. Written as DNA, the CDR3 is TGTGCCTGGAGTCAGACAGGGGCTAGCACAGATACGCAGTATTTT.

This clonotype showed up just a few times. The chain employs TRBV27 and TRBJ2-1; 8 bases fit TRBD2. The CDR3 covers 15 residues. J lost 4 bases, V lost 3 bases, and 5 bases had no gene match. CDR1 and CDR2 from the germline V gene are MNHEY and SMNVEV (reference sequence). The CDR3 is CASSLGAGVYNEQFF. The CDR3 DNA reads as TGTGCCAGCAGTTTGGGAGCGGGAGTTTACAATGAGCAGTTCTTC.

This clonotype was seen at least ten times. The rearrangement links TRBV30 to TRBJ2-2; 12 bases map to TRBD2. The V and J ends lost 4 bases and 8 bases, in that order; junction bases with no gene match: 5. CDR1 and CDR2 (germline): GTSNPN, SVGIG (reference sequence). The CDR3 is 14 amino acids. As DNA, the CDR3 is TGTGCCTGGACCGGACTAGCGGGAAGAGGGGAGCTGTTTTTT. It translates to CAWTGLAGRGELFF.

This clonotype was counted only a few times. The chain joins TRBV6-1 to TRBJ1-5; 9 bases are a match to TRBD1. Germline CDR1 and CDR2: MNHNS and SASEGT. This CDR3 is built from 14 residues. V lost 4 bases to trimming and J lost 5 bases; unmatched junction nucleotides: 3. The CDR3 sequence: CASSATGGDQPQHF. DNA of the CDR3: TGTGCCAGCAGTGCCACAGGGGGCGATCAGCCCCAGCATTTT.

This clonotype was found many times. This sequence joins TRBV12-3 or TRBV12-4 and TRBJ2-3; TRBD2 matches 7 bases. J was trimmed by 5 bases and V by 3 bases; bases with no gene match: 14. This CDR3 is built from 17 residues. CDR3 in amino acids: CASSLGGGGSGLDTQYF. The CDR3 nucleotides are TGTGCCAGCAGTTTGGGAGGAGGCGGGAGCGGGTTAGATACGCAGTATTTT.

V is TRBV10-3 and J is TRBJ2-3, with D possibly TRBD1 on 5 matching bases. The CDR3 runs to 15 residues. Trimming took off 6 bases at V and 0 bases at J, with 13 bases between the two ends. Germline V lookup: CDR1 ENHRY, CDR2 SYGVKD. CDR3 sequence reads: CAISVTGGSTDTQYF. The CDR3 DNA reads TGTGCCATCAGCGTCACAGGCGGTAGCACAGATACGCAGTATTTT.

The rearrangement links TRBV20-1 to TRBJ2-7; 10 bases fit TRBD2. With V trimmed by 0 bases and J by 4 bases, 3 bases remained unmatched. The CDR3 contains 14 residues. Germline-derived CDR1 and CDR2 are DFQATT and SNEGSKA (reference sequence). This chain's CDR3 is CSARDLTSGYEQYF. The CDR3 DNA sequence: TGCAGTGCTAGAGATCTGACTAGCGGGTACGAGCAGTACTTC.

This clonotype was detected ten times or more. The rearrangement uses TRBV7-8 and TRBJ2-5; D might be TRBD2 (5 bases). Germline assignment: CDR1 SGHVS and CDR2 FQNEAQ. V lost 3 bases and J 8 bases, leaving 16 bases between the germline ends. CDR3 size: 14 residues. Here the CDR3 DNA reads TGTGCCAGCAGCTTGAGAACCAACCGGGAAACCCAGTACTTC. It translates to CASSLRTNRETQYF.

In its sample, this clonotype was seen many times. This chain connects TRBV27 to TRBJ1-1; D may be TRBD1 (5 bases). V was pared by 3 bases and J by 8 bases, with 10 bases between. The CDR3 covers 12 residues. CDR1 MNHEY and CDR2 SMNVEV come from the germline V gene (reference sequence). The CDR3 here is CASSFAKGEAFF. The DNA for the CDR3 is TGTGCCAGCAGTTTTGCCAAGGGGGAAGCTTTCTTT.

This clonotype was counted many times. V and J are TRBV5-1 and TRBJ1-1, with 8 positions matching TRBD1. The CDR3 has 15 amino acids. The germline CDR1 and CDR2 sequences are SGHRS and YFSETQ. V lost 2 bases and J lost 6; bases outside the gene matches: 9. The CDR3 sequence: CASSLRAGGNAEAFF. Written as DNA, the CDR3 is TGCGCCAGCAGCTTAAGGGCAGGGGGCAACGCTGAAGCTTTCTTT.

Many counts were recorded for this clonotype. The chain is built from TRBV20-1 and TRBJ1-5; D is ambiguous. Trimming pared 7 bases from V and 5 bases from J, leaving 18 bases between. Per the germline V gene, CDR1 is DFQATT and CDR2 is SNEGSKA (reference sequence). The CDR3 is 14 amino acids. CDR3 residues: CSVRVVGGDQPQHF. In nucleotides, the CDR3 is TGCAGTGTCCGAGTTGTGGGTGGGGATCAGCCCCAGCATTTT.

V usage is TRBV20-1 and J usage is TRBJ2-7; 12 nucleotides align to TRBD2. This CDR3 region has 14 residues. Germline loops: CDR1 DFQATT, CDR2 SNEGSKA (reference sequence). The ends lost 5 bases at V and 3 bases at J; junction bases unmatched: 5. CDR3 bases: TGCAGTGCTGAGACTAGCGGGAGTCTCTACGAGCAGTACTTC. It translates to CSAETSGSLYEQYF.

The chain is built from TRBV7-9 and TRBJ2-3, with 9 bases identical to TRBD2. Germline values: CDR1 SEHNR, CDR2 FQNEAQ (reference sequence). With V trimmed by 0 bases and J by 3 bases, 10 bases remained unmatched. The CDR3 covers 18 residues. The CDR3 nucleotides are TGTGCCAGCAGCTTAGCAGTAGATCGCGGGAGGGTGACAGATACGCAGTATTTT. Translation gives CASSLAVDRGRVTDTQYF.

For this clonotype: A much larger clone is a single base away; this may be a read error. The chain combines TRBV12-3 or TRBV12-4 with TRBJ1-5; D unresolved. Trimming took off 3 bases at V and 2 bases at J, with 11 bases between the two ends. CDR3 length: 15 residues. The CDR3 DNA is TGTGCCAGCAGTTTCGGGAGGTCTCGCAATCAGCCCCAGCATTTT. This encodes CASSFGRSRNQPQHF.

This clonotype was counted only a few times. The V gene is TRBV20-1, the J gene TRBJ2-2, with 10 bases fitting TRBD1. V trimming: 0 bases; J trimming: 7 bases; junction bases outside the gene matches: 5. The germline V gene encodes CDR1 DFQATT and CDR2 SNEGSKA (reference sequence). The CDR3 is 15 residues long. The CDR3 is CSARDGQGVVGELFF. The CDR3 bases are TGCAGTGCTAGAGATGGACAGGGGGTCGTCGGGGAGCTGTTTTTT.

This clonotype was recorded at least ten times. The V call is TRBV7-3, the J call TRBJ2-7; maybe TRBD1 (5 bases). This CDR3 has 15 amino acids. The V end lost 3 bases, the J end lost 3 bases, and 15 bases lay between the germline ends. CDR1 is SGHTA and CDR2 is FQGTGA in the germline V gene. CDR3 protein: CASSFDSSGLYEQYF. CDR3 in DNA: TGTGCCAGCAGCTTCGACAGTTCCGGGCTCTACGAGCAGTACTTC.